This T cell receptor (beta chain) was obtained from a study of vaccination and CD4 T cells after COVID-19 (dated by TCRdb to the early 2020s). The study in broad terms: Convalescent patients had a positive SARS-CoV-2 result on nasal swab PCR, and of these patients, some 10 had mild disease and one had severe disease. The convalescent cohort comprised six males and four females, including two Hispanic individuals, seven Caucasians, two Asians and one multiracial person. Participants got two doses of the Pfizer-BioNTech BNT162b2 vaccine (n=8) or two doses of the Moderna mRNA-1273 vaccine (n=2). Post-COVID blood samples from convalescent patients were collected a median of approximately 100 days after diagnosis, with a range of 35 to 161 days. The time from the second vaccine dose to post-vaccine blood sampling had a median of 72 days and ranged from roughly 13 to 241 days. For a few convalescent patients, samples were collected at an early post-vaccination timepoint (day 14) as well as at a late post-vaccination timepoint (days 161 to 241). In approximately eleven COVID-19 convalescent patients and a few infection-naive healthy vaccine recipients, the spike-specific CD4+ TCR repertoire before mRNA vaccination was compared with the repertoire after mRNA vaccination.

This sample's time point label indicates: late sampling 161 to 241 days after vaccination in a few convalescent patients. The convalescent patients' positive SARS-CoV-2 PCR tests were from March to December 2020, which was before the Alpha, Beta and Delta variants emerged in the United States. Ficoll-Paque Plus gradient centrifugation was used to isolate PBMCs from whole blood, and the isolated PBMCs were then either used fresh or cryopreserved at -140C. The CDR3 runs 16 residues from the cysteine to the phenylalanine. Only the CDR3 portion is preserved as DNA: 48 bases, with reading frame beginning at the first base. Based on the germline V gene, the CDR1 and CDR2 sequences are SGHAT and FQNNGV. A distance of 13 bases separates the germline ends of V and J, which lose 0 bases and 3 bases respectively. The library was obtained by PCR. The data were produced on an Illumina iSeq 100. The study's own analysis went as follows. Non-productive sequences were removed, and CDR3s not starting with C, not ending with F or W, or shorter than 7 amino acids were discarded. Similarity between CDR3 sequences was evaluated in R version 3.6.1 using Levenshtein distances (stringdist) and unrooted phylogenetic trees (ape). The public sequencing data were trimmed at Q25 with fastp and processed into clonotypes with MiXCR by TCRdb, which kept only in-frame beta chains. Entries that share a CDR3 protein sequence are merged under the most common genes and DNA. TCRdb's processing, not the authors', yielded these V and J calls. This sample lists about 30,000 distinct CDR3 sequences; roughly 50% were detected once. The ten largest clones capture 5% to 6.5% of the sample.

Comment on this clonotype: Its antigen is not yet known. The sample holds no much larger clone one base away, and base qualities are not on file.

On the study overall, not on this receptor specifically: Of the vaccine-specific clones found in convalescent patients, nearly all (304 of 307) were mono-reactive for SARS-CoV-2 spike instead of being cross-reactive with common cold coronaviruses. An increase in the median number of SARS-CoV-2-reactive clonotypes from 21 after infection to a few dozen after vaccination was observed, but the change was not found to be significant. Relatively few convalescent patients were included in the study, and early timepoints after natural infection were not analyzed. In convalescent patients, a median around 90% of post-vaccine SARS-CoV-2-reactive clones were detected only after vaccination, suggesting vaccine-specific priming.

This TCR was recovered from a human donor who had recovered from COVID-19. The receptor chain draws on TRBV11-2 and TRBJ2-3; TRBD2 is a weak D gene call, 6 bases matching. The source was CD4+ T cells from blood, collected about 7 months after SARS-CoV-2 vaccination. The bases are TGTGCCAGCAGCTTAGAGGCGGGAATCGTTACAGATACGCAGTATTTT. The encoded protein is CASSLEAGIVTDTQYF.